The rows below give T cell receptor beta chains drawn from one sample of a study of T cells in Graves' hyperthyroidism and ophthalmopathy. TCRdb passed the multiplex PCR reads through MiXCR, listing each CDR3 protein once. The sample records about 290,000 distinct CDR3 sequences, over 15% being singletons. The sequenced material came from blood. All receptors come from a woman aged 55-70 years with Graves' ophthalmopathy. The CDR3 runs from the conserved cysteine through the conserved F or W. D genes are given only for firm matches. For some rows the clone size is stated as once, few or many, or as a class when expanded; others skip it.

CDR3nt: TGCAGTGCTAGAGATCCGGGCCGGTCTAACTATGGCTACACCTTC
CDR3aa: CSARDPGRSNYGYTF
d_gene: -
v_gene: TRBV20-1
j_gene: TRBJ1-2
abundance: -

CDR3nt: TGTGCCATCAGTGAAATGACAGGTGACACTGAAGCTTTCTTT
CDR3aa: CAISEMTGDTEAFF
d_gene: -
v_gene: TRBV10-3
j_gene: TRBJ1-1
abundance: -

CDR3nt: TGTGCCATCAGCCGACAGGCAAATTCACCCCTCCACTTT
CDR3aa: CAISRQANSPLHF
d_gene: -
v_gene: TRBV10-3
j_gene: TRBJ1-6
abundance: -

CDR3nt: TGTGCCAGCAGTCGGCTCAGGGAGAACACCGGGGAGCTGTTTTTT
CDR3aa: CASSRLRENTGELFF
d_gene: -
v_gene: TRBV11-2
j_gene: TRBJ2-2
abundance: -

CDR3nt: TGTGCCAGCAGCCCAGAGGGCCTAAGCTCCTACGAGCAGTACTTC
CDR3aa: CASSPEGLSSYEQYF
d_gene: -
v_gene: TRBV3-1
j_gene: TRBJ2-7
abundance: many

CDR3nt: TGTGCCAGCAGACGCGCGGGACGCGATGAGCAGTTCTTC
CDR3aa: CASRRAGRDEQFF
d_gene: -
v_gene: TRBV11-2
j_gene: TRBJ2-1
abundance: -

CDR3nt: TGCAGTGCTAGAGATGCGCTTAAGGGGAACTATGGCTACACCTTC
CDR3aa: CSARDALKGNYGYTF
d_gene: -
v_gene: TRBV20-1
j_gene: TRBJ1-2
abundance: -

CDR3nt: TGCAGTGCTAGAGATGGTGCCGGCGGACCCGAGCAGTACTTC
CDR3aa: CSARDGAGGPEQYF
d_gene: -
v_gene: TRBV20-1
j_gene: TRBJ2-7
abundance: many

CDR3nt: TGTGCCAGCAGTGAGGCGACGGGAACCTACGAGCAGTACTTC
CDR3aa: CASSEATGTYEQYF
d_gene: -
v_gene: TRBV2
j_gene: TRBJ2-7
abundance: many

CDR3nt: TGTGCCAGCAGTTTTGACCAGGGGGTTTACTCCTACGAGCAGTACTTC
CDR3aa: CASSFDQGVYSYEQYF
d_gene: TRBD1
v_gene: TRBV28
j_gene: TRBJ2-7
abundance: many

CDR3nt: TGCGCCAGCAGCTCTGACGGTGCAACTAATGAAAAACTGTTTTTT
CDR3aa: CASSSDGATNEKLFF
d_gene: -
v_gene: TRBV5-1
j_gene: TRBJ1-4
abundance: many

CDR3nt: TGTGCCAGCAAAGGGGCTTACGAGCAGTACTTC
CDR3aa: CASKGAYEQYF
d_gene: -
v_gene: TRBV2
j_gene: TRBJ2-7
abundance: many

CDR3nt: TGTGCCATCAGTGAGCGTGCAGGGAACGAAAAACTGTTTTTT
CDR3aa: CAISERAGNEKLFF
d_gene: -
v_gene: TRBV10-3
j_gene: TRBJ1-4
abundance: many

CDR3nt: TGTGCCAGCAGCCATCGACAGCGAAACTCTGGGGCCAACGTCCTGACTTTC
CDR3aa: CASSHRQRNSGANVLTF
d_gene: -
v_gene: TRBV5-4
j_gene: TRBJ2-6
abundance: once

CDR3nt: TGTGCCAGCAGTTACTCTGATCCAGGGGGCCTTCCTCTCAATGAAAAACTGTTTTTT
CDR3aa: CASSYSDPGGLPLNEKLFF
d_gene: TRBD1
v_gene: TRBV6-6
j_gene: TRBJ1-4
abundance: -

CDR3nt: TGTGCCAGCAGCTTGTCCGTGGGCCCTGGGGCCAACGTCCTGACTTTC
CDR3aa: CASSLSVGPGANVLTF
d_gene: -
v_gene: TRBV5-4
j_gene: TRBJ2-6
abundance: -

CDR3nt: TGTGCCAGCAGCCCCACGGACACTCAGCAGTACTTC
CDR3aa: CASSPTDTQQYF
d_gene: -
v_gene: TRBV11-2
j_gene: TRBJ2-7
abundance: many

CDR3nt: TGCAGTGCTCACAAGGGGAGACAATACAATGAGCAGTTCTTC
CDR3aa: CSAHKGRQYNEQFF
d_gene: -
v_gene: TRBV20-1
j_gene: TRBJ2-1
abundance: few

CDR3nt: TGTGCTAGTGGTTTGGTAAGACGCCCAGGGGCCCATGCTGCCTACGAGCAGTACTTC
CDR3aa: CASGLVRRPGAHAAYEQYF
d_gene: -
v_gene: TRBV12-5
j_gene: TRBJ2-7
abundance: many

CDR3nt: TGTGCCAGCAGACCAACGGGGCGGAGTACTGAAGCTTTCTTT
CDR3aa: CASRPTGRSTEAFF
d_gene: -
v_gene: TRBV6-1
j_gene: TRBJ1-1
abundance: few

CDR3nt: TGTGCCAGCAGCCAAGAGTCGGGACTGAGCAATCAGCCCCAGCATTTT
CDR3aa: CASSQESGLSNQPQHF
d_gene: -
v_gene: TRBV6-1
j_gene: TRBJ1-5
abundance: many

CDR3nt: TGTGCCAGCAGCAGGGACTCGAGGACAGGTTCTGGCACCGGGGAGCTGTTTTTT
CDR3aa: CASSRDSRTGSGTGELFF
d_gene: -
v_gene: TRBV7-2
j_gene: TRBJ2-2
abundance: many

CDR3nt: TGTGCCAGTAGTATTTACCCGACTAGCACAGATACGCAGTATTTT
CDR3aa: CASSIYPTSTDTQYF
d_gene: -
v_gene: TRBV19
j_gene: TRBJ2-3
abundance: -

CDR3nt: TGTGCCAGCAGCCTCGGGGGGGTGGAGACCCAGTACTTC
CDR3aa: CASSLGGVETQYF
d_gene: TRBD2
v_gene: TRBV12-3/TRBV12-4
j_gene: TRBJ2-5
abundance: many

CDR3nt: TGTGCCAGCAGCAGAGAGAATTCACCCCTCCACTTT
CDR3aa: CASSRENSPLHF
d_gene: -
v_gene: TRBV9
j_gene: TRBJ1-6
abundance: -

CDR3nt: TGTGCCAGTACCGAAAACGGACAGGGAAACAATGAGCAGTTCTTC
CDR3aa: CASTENGQGNNEQFF
d_gene: TRBD1
v_gene: TRBV19
j_gene: TRBJ2-1
abundance: -

CDR3nt: TGTGCCAGCAGCTTGGAGCAGGGGTTTTTGCTGTTTTTT
CDR3aa: CASSLEQGFLLFF
d_gene: -
v_gene: TRBV5-6
j_gene: TRBJ2-2
abundance: -

CDR3nt: TGTGCCAGCAGCTTCCCCACTAGCGGGAGTGCGGAGACCCAGTACTTC
CDR3aa: CASSFPTSGSAETQYF
d_gene: TRBD2
v_gene: TRBV7-2
j_gene: TRBJ2-5
abundance: few

CDR3nt: TGTGCCAGCAGTTTATTAGGTGAACAAGGGGAGACCGGGGAGCTGTTTTTT
CDR3aa: CASSLLGEQGETGELFF
d_gene: -
v_gene: TRBV27
j_gene: TRBJ2-2
abundance: -

CDR3nt: TGTGCCAGCAAGAATCGGGAGGGAAACACTGAAGCTTTCTTT
CDR3aa: CASKNREGNTEAFF
d_gene: -
v_gene: TRBV28
j_gene: TRBJ1-1
abundance: few

CDR3nt: TGTGTCAGCAGCACCGCCGCATACAATGAGCAGTTCTTC
CDR3aa: CVSSTAAYNEQFF
d_gene: -
v_gene: TRBV7-9
j_gene: TRBJ2-1
abundance: -

CDR3nt: TGCAGCGTTGCTTCAGGGGGCAGAGGGACTGAAGCTTTCTTT
CDR3aa: CSVASGGRGTEAFF
d_gene: TRBD1
v_gene: TRBV29-1
j_gene: TRBJ1-1
abundance: many

CDR3nt: TGCAGCGTGGAAGGCGGGAGAGGGTACGAGCAGTACTTC
CDR3aa: CSVEGGRGYEQYF
d_gene: TRBD2
v_gene: TRBV29-1
j_gene: TRBJ2-7
abundance: -

CDR3nt: TGTGCCAGCAGCCGTAGACAGGGACGACCCTACGAGCAGTACTTC
CDR3aa: CASSRRQGRPYEQYF
d_gene: TRBD1
v_gene: TRBV14
j_gene: TRBJ2-7
abundance: -

CDR3nt: TGTGCCAGCATCCAGAGCGGAGAGACCCAGTACTTC
CDR3aa: CASIQSGETQYF
d_gene: -
v_gene: TRBV2
j_gene: TRBJ2-5
abundance: many

CDR3nt: TGTGCCAGCAACAGGGGGCCTCAAGAGACCCAGTACTTC
CDR3aa: CASNRGPQETQYF
d_gene: TRBD1
v_gene: TRBV2
j_gene: TRBJ2-5
abundance: many

CDR3nt: TGCAGTGCTAGCCTAGCGGAGACGACTGGGGGAGATACGCAGTATTTT
CDR3aa: CSASLAETTGGDTQYF
d_gene: TRBD2
v_gene: TRBV20-1
j_gene: TRBJ2-3
abundance: many

CDR3nt: TGCGCCAGCAGTGCCGGATCGACCGGTGGTGAAGCTTTCTTT
CDR3aa: CASSAGSTGGEAFF
d_gene: -
v_gene: TRBV10-1
j_gene: TRBJ1-1
abundance: -

CDR3nt: TGCGCCAGCAGCCAGGGACAGTACTATGGCTACACCTTC
CDR3aa: CASSQGQYYGYTF
d_gene: TRBD1
v_gene: TRBV5-1
j_gene: TRBJ1-2
abundance: few

CDR3nt: TGTGCCATACGGGGGGGTAGCTCCTACAATGAGCAGTTCTTC
CDR3aa: CAIRGGSSYNEQFF
d_gene: TRBD2
v_gene: TRBV10-3
j_gene: TRBJ2-1
abundance: -

CDR3nt: TGCGCCAGCAGCCTACCAGGGGGCGCGAGGTACGAGCAGTACTTC
CDR3aa: CASSLPGGARYEQYF
d_gene: TRBD1
v_gene: TRBV4-1
j_gene: TRBJ2-7
abundance: few

CDR3nt: TGCGCCAGCAGCTGGATGAAACAGGGGGGTTTTATAAATTCACCCCTCCACTTT
CDR3aa: CASSWMKQGGFINSPLHF
d_gene: TRBD1
v_gene: TRBV5-1
j_gene: TRBJ1-6
abundance: -

CDR3nt: TGCAGTGCTAGAGATCGCGTTAGGGGTAGCGCTGAAGCTTTCTTT
CDR3aa: CSARDRVRGSAEAFF
d_gene: -
v_gene: TRBV20-1
j_gene: TRBJ1-1
abundance: many

CDR3nt: TGTGCCAGCAGCTTAGGCCTCCGTCGGAGCAGCTCCTACGAGCAGTACTTC
CDR3aa: CASSLGLRRSSSYEQYF
d_gene: -
v_gene: TRBV13
j_gene: TRBJ2-7
abundance: many

CDR3nt: TGTGCCAGTAGTAACAACCCCGGAGGGGGGGAAAAACTGTTTTTT
CDR3aa: CASSNNPGGGEKLFF
d_gene: -
v_gene: TRBV19
j_gene: TRBJ1-4
abundance: -

CDR3nt: TGTGCCAGCAGCCATCCCGGACAGCAAGAGGCCCAGTACTTC
CDR3aa: CASSHPGQQEAQYF
d_gene: -
v_gene: TRBV4-2
j_gene: TRBJ2-5
abundance: many

CDR3nt: TGTGCCAGCAGCTTCCCCAGAGCGGGAGTTAAGGACACCGGGGAGCTGTTTTTT
CDR3aa: CASSFPRAGVKDTGELFF
d_gene: TRBD2
v_gene: TRBV11-2
j_gene: TRBJ2-2
abundance: many

CDR3nt: TGCAGTGCTGGGGATTGGACAGCTAAAGACACCCAGTACTTC
CDR3aa: CSAGDWTAKDTQYF
d_gene: -
v_gene: TRBV20-1
j_gene: TRBJ2-5
abundance: many

CDR3nt: TGTGCCAGCAGCTTAGTAGTCCTGACGGGCGATACGCAGTATTTT
CDR3aa: CASSLVVLTGDTQYF
d_gene: -
v_gene: TRBV7-9
j_gene: TRBJ2-3
abundance: many

CDR3nt: TGTGCCAGCAGTGAACAGGGCTATGGCTACACCTTC
CDR3aa: CASSEQGYGYTF
d_gene: -
v_gene: TRBV6-1
j_gene: TRBJ1-2
abundance: many

CDR3nt: TGTGCCAGCAGCTTTCCGGGACAGGTCTACACCGGGGAGCTGTTTTTT
CDR3aa: CASSFPGQVYTGELFF
d_gene: TRBD1
v_gene: TRBV11-2
j_gene: TRBJ2-2
abundance: -

CDR3nt: TGTGCCAGCAGCACACGACTAGCGGGATTCGGGGAGCTGTTTTTT
CDR3aa: CASSTRLAGFGELFF
d_gene: TRBD2
v_gene: TRBV7-3
j_gene: TRBJ2-2
abundance: many

CDR3nt: TGTGCCAGCAGCTTGGACACCCGAAGTAACTATGGCTACACCTTC
CDR3aa: CASSLDTRSNYGYTF
d_gene: -
v_gene: TRBV5-6
j_gene: TRBJ1-2
abundance: many

CDR3nt: TGTGCCAGCAGCCCGACGGGCTACGAGCGGTACTTC
CDR3aa: CASSPTGYERYF
d_gene: -
v_gene: TRBV7-2
j_gene: TRBJ2-7
abundance: -